This T cell receptor beta chain came from a study of T cell clones after liver transplantation. V lost 2 bases, J lost 6 bases, and 6 bases stayed unmatched. Germline V gene lookup returns CDR1 SGHKS and CDR2 YYEKEE (reference sequence). CDR3 length equals 14 residues. Libraries were prepared by immunoSEQ multiplex PCR; TCRdb keeps only in-frame clonotypes and omits some of them. The table shows fewer than 80,000 clones, with around 80% occurring only once. The study's findings and limits: Graft donor-reactive T cells possibly entered the graft instead of undergoing deletion. Conclusions were preliminary, with small, heterogeneous patient groups.

Notes on this clone: Its specificity is not known.

The material was CD4+ T cells from blood, obtained around 50 months after liver transplant. This clonotype was obtained from a human patient who received a liver transplant. Some T cells may be provided by the graft donor. The V call is TRBV5-5, the J call TRBJ2-3; TRBD2 agrees at 7 bases. This CDR3 is CASSLGAGFDTQYF. The CDR3 nucleotides are TGTGCCAGCAGCTTAGGAGCGGGGTTTGATACGCAGTATTTT.